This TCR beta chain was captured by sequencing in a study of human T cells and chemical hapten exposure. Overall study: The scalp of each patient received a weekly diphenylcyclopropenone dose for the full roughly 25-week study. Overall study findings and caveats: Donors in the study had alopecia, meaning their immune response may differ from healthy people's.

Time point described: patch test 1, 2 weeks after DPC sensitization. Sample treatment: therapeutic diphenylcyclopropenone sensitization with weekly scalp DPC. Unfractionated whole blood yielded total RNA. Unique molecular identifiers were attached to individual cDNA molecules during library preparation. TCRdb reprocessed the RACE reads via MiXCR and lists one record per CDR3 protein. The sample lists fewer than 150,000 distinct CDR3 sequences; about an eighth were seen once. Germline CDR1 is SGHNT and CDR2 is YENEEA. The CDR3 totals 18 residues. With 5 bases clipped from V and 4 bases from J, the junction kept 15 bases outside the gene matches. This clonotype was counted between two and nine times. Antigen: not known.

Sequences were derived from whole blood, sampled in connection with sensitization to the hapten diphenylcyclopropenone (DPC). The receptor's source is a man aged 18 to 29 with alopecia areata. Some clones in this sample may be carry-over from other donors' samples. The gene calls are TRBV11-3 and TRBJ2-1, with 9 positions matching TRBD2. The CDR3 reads CASSPSGGGGALYNEQFF. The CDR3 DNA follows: TGTGCCAGCAGCCCGTCTGGTGGCGGGGGGGCATTATACAATGAGCAGTTCTTC.